This TCR beta chain was identified in a study of Graves' ophthalmopathy and Graves' hyperthyroidism. CDR1 and CDR2 (germline): ENHRY, SYGVKD. The CDR3 loop spans 12 amino acids. On this clonotype itself: A much larger clone differs from this one at a single base, so this may be a read error.

Amplification of the TCR beta CDR3 regions used RNA transcripts (as template). The authors performed first-round RT-PCR with HTBI primers and then a second-round multiplex PCR. TCRdb reprocessed the multiplex PCR reads via MiXCR and lists one record per CDR3 protein. The table records 500,000 to 700,000 distinct CDR3 sequences, 39% of them present only once. This chain uses TRBV10-3 with TRBJ1-1; D is unclear. The specimen was peripheral blood or thyroid tissue (not recorded which). This clonotype was obtained from an adult man with Graves' hyperthyroidism. CDR3 protein: CAISERETEASF. The CDR3 bases are TGTGCCATCAGTGAGCGGGAAACTGAAGCTTCCTTT.